The rows below give T cell receptor beta chains drawn from one sample of a study of molecular identifiers for immune sequencing clone quantification. TCRdb called the PCR reads again in MiXCR, with one record for every CDR3 protein. The sample has some 97,000 distinct CDR3 sequences, roughly 38% seen once. The specimen sequenced was naive CD8+ T cells from blood, with Jurkat cell RNA spiked in. Receptors originate from a human donor in good health. Some libraries in this study had Jurkat cell RNA spiked in. Both conserved end residues are part of each CDR3. A D gene is named only where the DNA matches it firmly. Clone sizes are given selectively: once, few, many, or a class where the clone is expanded.

>TRBV7-8|TRBJ2-2|many|-
TGTGCCAGCAGCTTAGTCCCAGGTACCGACACCGGGGAGCTGTTTTTT
CASSLVPGTDTGELFF
>TRBV7-2|TRBJ2-7|many|-
TGTGCCAGCAGCGGAGGCCACGAGCAGTACTTC
CASSGGHEQYF
>TRBV6-1|TRBJ2-7|many|TRBD2
TGTGCCAGCAGTTCCGGGACTAGGTCTTACGAGCAGTACTTC
CASSSGTRSYEQYF
>TRBV6-1|TRBJ1-1|-|TRBD1
TGTGCCAGCAGTGAACCTCGGGGAGGGGGCCTTGAAGCTTTCTTT
CASSEPRGGGLEAFF
>TRBV19|TRBJ2-7|few|-
TGTGCCAGTAGTATTAGTCCCTCCTACGAGCAGTACTTC
CASSISPSYEQYF
>TRBV6-2/TRBV6-3|TRBJ1-1|-|-
TGTGCCAGCAACCTTGGCCCTTGGTCTGAAGCTTTCTTT
CASNLGPWSEAFF
>TRBV14|TRBJ2-3|many|TRBD2
TGTGCCAGCAGCAGGACTAGCGGACGCGGAGATACGCAGTATTTT
CASSRTSGRGDTQYF
>TRBV28|TRBJ2-1|-|-
TGTGCCAGCAGCCTCGAGCAACTCATATACAATGAGCAGTTCTTC
CASSLEQLIYNEQFF
>TRBV5-4|TRBJ2-7|many|TRBD1
TGTGCCAGCAGCTACCGACAGGGAGTAAGTGGCGAGCAGTACTTC
CASSYRQGVSGEQYF
>TRBV7-9|TRBJ2-3|-|-
TGTGCCAGCAGCTTATCGCCGGGGTCTAGCACAGATACGCAGTGTTTT
CASSLSPGSSTDTQCF
>TRBV27|TRBJ2-7|-|-
TGTGCCAGCAGTTTCCAGGGGGGGTCCTACGAGCAGTACTTC
CASSFQGGSYEQYF
>TRBV27|TRBJ2-7|-|-
TGTGCCAGCAGTCCAAGCCAGGGTATGGAGCAGTACTTC
CASSPSQGMEQYF
>TRBV9|TRBJ1-5|many|-
TGTGCCAGCAGCGTAGGGGGGGGGAATCAGCCCCAGCATTTT
CASSVGGGNQPQHF
>TRBV29-1|TRBJ2-1|many|-
TGCAGCGTTTTAGGGGGTTTCTCCTACAATGAGCAGTTCTTC
CSVLGGFSYNEQFF
>TRBV29-1|TRBJ2-7|-|-
TGCAGCGTTGAAGACACCTACGAGCAGTACTTC
CSVEDTYEQYF
>TRBV9|TRBJ2-7|-|TRBD2
TGTGCTAGCAGCGTAGAAGGGAGGGCGGTCGACGAGCAGTACTTC
CASSVEGRAVDEQYF
>TRBV6-5|TRBJ2-3|few|-
TGTGCCAGCAGTTGGAGGAAGGGGGATACGCAGTATTTT
CASSWRKGDTQYF
>TRBV28|TRBJ2-5|many|-
TGTGCCAGCAGTTTAAGTTGGTCAGGACAAGAGACCCAGTACTTC
CASSLSWSGQETQYF
>TRBV6-2/TRBV6-3|TRBJ2-7|-|TRBD2
TGTGCCAGCAGTTGGGCTAGCGGGAGCGAGGACGAGCAGTACTTC
CASSWASGSEDEQYF
>TRBV7-8|TRBJ2-7|-|TRBD2
TGTGCCAGCAGCTCCCTAACTAGCGACACCTCCGAGCAGTACTTC
CASSSLTSDTSEQYF
>TRBV20-1|TRBJ2-7|-|-
TGCAGTGCTAGATCGGGATCAACCTACGAGCAGTACTTC
CSARSGSTYEQYF
>TRBV28|TRBJ2-3|-|TRBD2
TGTGCCAGCAGACCTTCTAGCGGGAGCCCCTATTTT
CASRPSSGSPYF
>TRBV5-6|TRBJ2-4|-|-
TGTGCCAGCAGCATCCTACAGGGACCCCTAGCCAAAGACATTCAGTACTTC
CASSILQGPLAKDIQYF
>TRBV11-2|TRBJ2-4|-|-
TGTGCCAGCAGCTTATATCAGGGGATACCTTTAGCCAAAAACCTTCAGTACTTC
CASSLYQGIPLAKNLQYF
>TRBV4-3|TRBJ2-1|many|-
TGCGCCAGCAGCCGGGGGGCCAGCTCCTACAATGAGCAGTTCTTC
CASSRGASSYNEQFF
>TRBV27|TRBJ2-2|-|TRBD1
TGTGCCAGCAGTCCTTTAGGGGGCGGTGCCGGGGAGCTGTTTTTC
CASSPLGGGAGELFF
>TRBV20-1|TRBJ2-7|-|-
TGCAGTGCTAGAGATCCGGGGCAGGGCACGAACTACGAGCAGTACTTC
CSARDPGQGTNYEQYF
>TRBV12-3/TRBV12-4|TRBJ2-1|many|-
TGTGCCAGCAGTCCAATCTGGACTTTC
CASSPIWTF
>TRBV2|TRBJ2-7|-|-
TGTGCCAGCAGGGGGTCCTCACCAGGGCAGTACTTC
CASRGSSPGQYF
>TRBV7-6|TRBJ2-5|few|-
TGTGCCAGCAGCTGGATCCAAACGAGCGGCCAAGAGACCCAGTACTTC
CASSWIQTSGQETQYF
>TRBV19|TRBJ2-7|-|TRBD2
TGTGCCAGTAGTCCTCTAGCGGGAGTAAGCTACGAGCAGTACTTC
CASSPLAGVSYEQYF
>TRBV9|TRBJ2-7|-|-
TGTGCCAGCAGCGTAGGAGGAGGGCGGTACGAGCAGTACTTC
CASSVGGGRYEQYF
>TRBV4-3|TRBJ2-1|-|TRBD2
TGCGCCAGCAGCCAAGGGGTAGCGGGAGTGGATGAGCAGTTCTTC
CASSQGVAGVDEQFF